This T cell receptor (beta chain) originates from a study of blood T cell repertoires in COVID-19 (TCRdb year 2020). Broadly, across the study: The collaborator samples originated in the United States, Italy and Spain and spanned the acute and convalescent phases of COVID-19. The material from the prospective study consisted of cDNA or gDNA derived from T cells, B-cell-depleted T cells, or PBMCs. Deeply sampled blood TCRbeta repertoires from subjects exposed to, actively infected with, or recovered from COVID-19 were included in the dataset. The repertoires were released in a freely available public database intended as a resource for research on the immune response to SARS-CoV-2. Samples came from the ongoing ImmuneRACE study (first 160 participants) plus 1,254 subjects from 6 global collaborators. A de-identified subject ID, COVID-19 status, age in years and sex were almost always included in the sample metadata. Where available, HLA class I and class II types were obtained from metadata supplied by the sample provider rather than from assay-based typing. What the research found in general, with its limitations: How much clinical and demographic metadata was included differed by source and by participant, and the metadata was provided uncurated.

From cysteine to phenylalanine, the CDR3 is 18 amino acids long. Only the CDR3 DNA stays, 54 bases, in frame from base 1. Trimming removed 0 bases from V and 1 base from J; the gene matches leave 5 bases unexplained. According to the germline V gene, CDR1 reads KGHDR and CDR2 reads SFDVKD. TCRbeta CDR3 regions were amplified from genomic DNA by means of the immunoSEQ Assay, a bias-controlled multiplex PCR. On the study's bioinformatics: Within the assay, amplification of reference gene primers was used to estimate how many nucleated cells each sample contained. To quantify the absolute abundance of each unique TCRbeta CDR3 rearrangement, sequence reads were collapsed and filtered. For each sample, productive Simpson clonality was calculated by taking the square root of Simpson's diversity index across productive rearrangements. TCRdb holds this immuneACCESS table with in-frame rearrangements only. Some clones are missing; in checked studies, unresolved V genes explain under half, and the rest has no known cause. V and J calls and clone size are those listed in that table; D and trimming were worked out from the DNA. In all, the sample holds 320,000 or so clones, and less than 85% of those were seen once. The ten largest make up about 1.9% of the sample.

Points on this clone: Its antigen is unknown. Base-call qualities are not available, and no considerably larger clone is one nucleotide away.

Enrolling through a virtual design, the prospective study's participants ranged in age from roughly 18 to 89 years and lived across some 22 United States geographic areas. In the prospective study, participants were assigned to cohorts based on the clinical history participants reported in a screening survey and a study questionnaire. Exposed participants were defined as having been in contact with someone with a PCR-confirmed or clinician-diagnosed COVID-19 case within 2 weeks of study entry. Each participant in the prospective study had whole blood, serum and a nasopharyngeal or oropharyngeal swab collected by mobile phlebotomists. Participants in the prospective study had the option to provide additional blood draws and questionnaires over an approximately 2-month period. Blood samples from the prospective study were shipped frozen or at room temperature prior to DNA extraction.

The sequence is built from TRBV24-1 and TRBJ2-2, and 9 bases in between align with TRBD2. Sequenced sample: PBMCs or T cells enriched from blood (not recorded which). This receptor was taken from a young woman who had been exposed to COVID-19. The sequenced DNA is TGTGCCACCAGTGATTTGACTAGCGGGCCTTTGAACACCGGGGAGCTGTTTTTT. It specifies CATSDLTSGPLNTGELFF.